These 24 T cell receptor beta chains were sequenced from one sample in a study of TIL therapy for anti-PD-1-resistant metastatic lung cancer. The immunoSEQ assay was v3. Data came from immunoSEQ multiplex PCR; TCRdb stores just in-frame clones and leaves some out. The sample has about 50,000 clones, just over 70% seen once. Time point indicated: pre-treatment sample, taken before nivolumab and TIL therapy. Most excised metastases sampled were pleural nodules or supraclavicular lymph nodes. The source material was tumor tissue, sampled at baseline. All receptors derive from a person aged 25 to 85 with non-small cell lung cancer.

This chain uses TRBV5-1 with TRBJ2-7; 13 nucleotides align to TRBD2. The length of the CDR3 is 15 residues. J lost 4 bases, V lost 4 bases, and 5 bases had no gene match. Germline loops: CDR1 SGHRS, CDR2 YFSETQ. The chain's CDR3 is CASSLGLAGDYEQYF. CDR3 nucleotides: TGCGCCAGCAGCCTTGGACTAGCGGGAGATTACGAGCAGTACTTC.

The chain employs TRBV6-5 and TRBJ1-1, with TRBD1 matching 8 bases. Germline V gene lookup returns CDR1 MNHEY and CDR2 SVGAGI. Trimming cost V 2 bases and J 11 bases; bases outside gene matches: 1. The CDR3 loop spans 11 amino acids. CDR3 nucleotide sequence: TGTGCCAGCAGTTACCAGGGGGCTGCTTTCTTT. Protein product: CASSYQGAAFF.

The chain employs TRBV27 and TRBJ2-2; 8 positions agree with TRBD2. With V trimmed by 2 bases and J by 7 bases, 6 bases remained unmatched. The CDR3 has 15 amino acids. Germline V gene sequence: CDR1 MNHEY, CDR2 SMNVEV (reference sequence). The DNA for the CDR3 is TGTGCCAGCAGTTTACTAGCGGGCGGGGGCGGGGAGCTGTTTTTT. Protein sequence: CASSLLAGGGGELFF.

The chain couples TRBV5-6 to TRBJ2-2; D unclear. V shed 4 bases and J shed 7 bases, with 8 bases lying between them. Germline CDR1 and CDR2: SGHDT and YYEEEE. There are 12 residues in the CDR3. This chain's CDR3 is CASSLSGGELFF. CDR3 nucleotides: TGTGCCAGCAGCCTCAGTGGCGGGGAGCTGTTTTTT.

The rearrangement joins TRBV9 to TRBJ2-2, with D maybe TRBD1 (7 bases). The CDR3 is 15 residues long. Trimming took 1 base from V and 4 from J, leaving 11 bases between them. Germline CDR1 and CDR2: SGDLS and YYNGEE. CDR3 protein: CASSVQGEVTGELFF. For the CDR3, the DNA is TGTGCCAGCAGCGTACAGGGGGAGGTCACCGGGGAGCTGTTTTTT.

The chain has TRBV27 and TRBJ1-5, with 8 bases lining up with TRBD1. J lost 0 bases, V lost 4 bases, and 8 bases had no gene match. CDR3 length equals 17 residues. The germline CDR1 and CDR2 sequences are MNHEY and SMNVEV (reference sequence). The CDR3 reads CASSSARTGYSNQPQHF. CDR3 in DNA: TGTGCCAGCAGTTCAGCCCGGACAGGGTATAGCAATCAGCCCCAGCATTTT.

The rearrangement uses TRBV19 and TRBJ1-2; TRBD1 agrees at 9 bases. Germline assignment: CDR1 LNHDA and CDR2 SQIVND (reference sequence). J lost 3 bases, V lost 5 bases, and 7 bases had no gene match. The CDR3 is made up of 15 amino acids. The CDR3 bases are TGTGCCAGTAGTGCGTCCGGGACAGGGCACTATGGCTACACCTTC. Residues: CASSASGTGHYGYTF.

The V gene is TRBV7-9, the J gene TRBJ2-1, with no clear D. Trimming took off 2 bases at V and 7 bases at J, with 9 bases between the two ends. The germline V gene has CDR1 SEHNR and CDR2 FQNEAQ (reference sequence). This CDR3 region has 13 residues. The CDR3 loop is CASSLRLGNEQFF. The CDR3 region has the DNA TGTGCCAGCAGCTTAAGGCTCGGGAATGAGCAGTTCTTC.

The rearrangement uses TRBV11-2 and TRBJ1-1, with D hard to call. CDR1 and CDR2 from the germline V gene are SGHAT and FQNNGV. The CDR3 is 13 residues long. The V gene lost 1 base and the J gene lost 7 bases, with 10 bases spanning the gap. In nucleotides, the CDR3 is TGTGCCAGCAGCTTAGGACTCAGGAGTGAAGCTTTCTTT. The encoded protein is CASSLGLRSEAFF. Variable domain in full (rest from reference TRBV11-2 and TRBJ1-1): EAGVAQSPRYKIIEKRQSVAFWCNPISGHATLYWYQQILGQGPKLLIQFQNNGVVDDSQLPKDRFSAERLKGVDSTLKIQPAKLEDSAVYLCASSLGLRSEAFFGQGTRLTVV.

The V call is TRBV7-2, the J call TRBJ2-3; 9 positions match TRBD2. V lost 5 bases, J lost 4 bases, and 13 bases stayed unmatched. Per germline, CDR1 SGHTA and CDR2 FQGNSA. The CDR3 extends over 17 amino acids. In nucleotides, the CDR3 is TGTGCCAGCAGCAAAGGGCCACCGGGACTAGCTGCAGATACGCAGTATTTT. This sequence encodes CASSKGPPGLAADTQYF.

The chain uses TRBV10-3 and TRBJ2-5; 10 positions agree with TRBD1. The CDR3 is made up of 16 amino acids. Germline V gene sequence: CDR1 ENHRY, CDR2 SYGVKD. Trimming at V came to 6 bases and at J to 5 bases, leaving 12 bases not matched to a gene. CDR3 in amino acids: CAISLGTGETGETQYF. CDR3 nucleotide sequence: TGTGCCATCAGCTTAGGGACAGGGGAAACGGGGGAGACCCAGTACTTC.

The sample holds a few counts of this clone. The CDR3 reads CASSRAVPGQGAAYEQYF. CDR3 DNA sequence: TGCGCCAGCAGCCGAGCTGTCCCGGGACAGGGGGCGGCCTACGAGCAGTACTTC. The chain uses TRBV5-1 and TRBJ2-7, with 12 bases aligning to TRBD1. From germline, CDR1 is SGHRS and CDR2 YFSETQ. V shed 4 bases and J 2 bases; nucleotides not matched to a gene: 13. The CDR3 consists of 18 residues.

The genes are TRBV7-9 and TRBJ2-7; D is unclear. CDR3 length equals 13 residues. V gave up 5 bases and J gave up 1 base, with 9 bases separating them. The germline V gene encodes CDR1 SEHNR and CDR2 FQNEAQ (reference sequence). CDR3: CASSPTPSYEQYF. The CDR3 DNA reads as TGTGCCAGCAGCCCCACTCCGTCCTACGAGCAGTACTTC.

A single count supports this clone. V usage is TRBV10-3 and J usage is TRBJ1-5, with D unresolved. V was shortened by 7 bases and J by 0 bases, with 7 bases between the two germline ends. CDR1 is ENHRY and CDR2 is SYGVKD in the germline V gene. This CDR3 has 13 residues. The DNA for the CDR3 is TGTGCCATCACAGAGAATAGCAATCAGCCCCAGCATTTT. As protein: CAITENSNQPQHF.

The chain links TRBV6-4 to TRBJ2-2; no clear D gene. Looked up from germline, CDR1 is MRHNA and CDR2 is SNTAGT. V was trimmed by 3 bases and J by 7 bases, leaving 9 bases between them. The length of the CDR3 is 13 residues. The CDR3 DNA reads TGTGCCAGCAGTGATAAGGGTCACGGGGAGCTGTTTTTT. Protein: CASSDKGHGELFF.

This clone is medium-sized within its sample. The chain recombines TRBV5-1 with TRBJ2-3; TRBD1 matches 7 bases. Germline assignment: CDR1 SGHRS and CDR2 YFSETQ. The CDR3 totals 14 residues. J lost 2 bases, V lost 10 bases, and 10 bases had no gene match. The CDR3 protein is CASKQGTYTDTQYF. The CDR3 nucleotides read TGCGCCTCCAAACAGGGGACATACACAGATACGCAGTATTTT. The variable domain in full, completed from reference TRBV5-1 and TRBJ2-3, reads KAGVTQTPRYLIKTRGQQVTLSCSPISGHRSVSWYQQTPGQGLQFLFEYFSETQRNKGNFPGRFSGRQFSNSRSEMNVSTLELGDSALYLCASKQGTYTDTQYFGPGTRLTVL.

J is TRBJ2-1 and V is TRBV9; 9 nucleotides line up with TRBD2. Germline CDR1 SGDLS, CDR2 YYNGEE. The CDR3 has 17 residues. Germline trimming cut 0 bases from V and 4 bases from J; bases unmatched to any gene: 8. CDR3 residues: CASSVGGSGGPYNEQFF. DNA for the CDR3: TGTGCCAGCAGCGTAGGAGGTAGCGGGGGACCGTACAATGAGCAGTTCTTC.

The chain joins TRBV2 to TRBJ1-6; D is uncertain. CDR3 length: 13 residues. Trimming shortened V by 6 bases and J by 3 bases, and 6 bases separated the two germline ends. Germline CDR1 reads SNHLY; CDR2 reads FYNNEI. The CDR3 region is CASRPDYNSPLHF. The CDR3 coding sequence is TGTGCCAGCAGACCCGACTATAATTCACCCCTCCACTTT.

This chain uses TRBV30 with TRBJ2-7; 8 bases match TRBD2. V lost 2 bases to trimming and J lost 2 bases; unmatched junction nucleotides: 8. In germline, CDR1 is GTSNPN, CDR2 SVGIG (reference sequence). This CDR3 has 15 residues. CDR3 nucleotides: TGTGCCTGGAGTCGCGCCGGGACTAGTGCCTACGAGCAGTACTTC. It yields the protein CAWSRAGTSAYEQYF. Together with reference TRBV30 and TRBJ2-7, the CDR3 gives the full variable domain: SQTIHQWPATLVQPVGSPLSLECTVEGTSNPNLYWYRQAAGRGLQLLFYSVGIGQISSEVPQNLSASRPQDRQFILSSKKLLLSDSGFYLCAWSRAGTSAYEQYFGPGTRLTVT.

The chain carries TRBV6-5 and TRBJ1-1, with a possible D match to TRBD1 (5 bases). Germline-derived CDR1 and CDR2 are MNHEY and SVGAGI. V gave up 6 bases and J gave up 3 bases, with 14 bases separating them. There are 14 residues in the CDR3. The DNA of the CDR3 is TGTGCCAGCAGGGGCGGGGGATCTTACACTGAAGCTTTCTTT. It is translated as CASRGGGSYTEAFF.

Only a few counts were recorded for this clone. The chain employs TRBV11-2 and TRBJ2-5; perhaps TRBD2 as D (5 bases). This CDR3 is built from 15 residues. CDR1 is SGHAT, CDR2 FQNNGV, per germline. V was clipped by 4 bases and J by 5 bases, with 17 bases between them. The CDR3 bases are TGTGCCAGCAGCTATACTAGTGGGTCTGGTGAGACCCAGTACTTC. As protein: CASSYTSGSGETQYF. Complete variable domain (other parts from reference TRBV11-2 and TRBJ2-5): EAGVAQSPRYKIIEKRQSVAFWCNPISGHATLYWYQQILGQGPKLLIQFQNNGVVDDSQLPKDRFSAERLKGVDSTLKIQPAKLEDSAVYLCASSYTSGSGETQYFGPGTRLLVL.

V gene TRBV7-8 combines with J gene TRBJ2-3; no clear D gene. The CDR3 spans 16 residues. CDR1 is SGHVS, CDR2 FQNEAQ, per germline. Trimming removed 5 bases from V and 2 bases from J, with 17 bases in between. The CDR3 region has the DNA TGTGCCAGCAGCCCCCTCCCACAGTCAAACACAGATACGCAGTATTTT. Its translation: CASSPLPQSNTDTQYF.

CDR3 coding DNA: TGTGCCAGTAGTAGAACCGGGACAGGGTCGTCCTACGAGCAGTACTTC. Protein sequence: CASSRTGTGSSYEQYF. The rearrangement uses TRBV19 and TRBJ2-7; 9 bases fit TRBD1. J was trimmed by 1 base and V by 4 bases; bases with no gene match: 8. CDR3 length: 16 residues. Germline-derived CDR1 and CDR2 are LNHDA and SQIVND (reference sequence).

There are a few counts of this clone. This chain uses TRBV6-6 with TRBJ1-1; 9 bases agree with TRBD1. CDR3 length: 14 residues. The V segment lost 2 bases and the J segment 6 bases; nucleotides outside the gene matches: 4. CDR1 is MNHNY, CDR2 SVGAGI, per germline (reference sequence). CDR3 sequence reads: CASSYLGQGAEAFF. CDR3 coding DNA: TGTGCCAGCAGTTACCTGGGACAGGGCGCTGAAGCTTTCTTT.